This T cell receptor (beta chain) was retrieved from a study of blood T cells in healthy people across ages. Findings and limits, study-wide: Underestimates were what the diversity estimates from one million T cells were considered to be.

This clonotype appeared a few times. Its cognate antigen is unknown. Through a sample-barcoded 5' primer and a J-beta primer mix, a second PCR was run for roughly 6 to 11 cycles. The study obtained at least 3 million CDR3-containing paired-end reads from every sample. TCRdb reprocessed the 5' RACE reads via MiXCR and lists one record per CDR3 protein. The data hold about 730,000 distinct CDR3 sequences, with roughly two fifths observed a single time. Collection of 8.5 to 10 milliliters of peripheral blood was performed for each donor. Germline CDR1 and CDR2: ENHRY and SYGVKD. This CDR3 has 13 amino acids. The V end lost 10 bases, the J end lost 3 bases, and 15 bases lay between the germline ends.

The V and J genes are TRBV10-3 and TRBJ2-5; perhaps TRBD1 as D (5 bases). The sequencing sample was made of blood. The clonotype comes from a woman aged 60-75 years in good health. The CDR3 spells CATRWQGEETQYF. The CDR3 nucleotides are TGTGCCACTCGGTGGCAGGGCGAAGAGACCCAGTACTTC.